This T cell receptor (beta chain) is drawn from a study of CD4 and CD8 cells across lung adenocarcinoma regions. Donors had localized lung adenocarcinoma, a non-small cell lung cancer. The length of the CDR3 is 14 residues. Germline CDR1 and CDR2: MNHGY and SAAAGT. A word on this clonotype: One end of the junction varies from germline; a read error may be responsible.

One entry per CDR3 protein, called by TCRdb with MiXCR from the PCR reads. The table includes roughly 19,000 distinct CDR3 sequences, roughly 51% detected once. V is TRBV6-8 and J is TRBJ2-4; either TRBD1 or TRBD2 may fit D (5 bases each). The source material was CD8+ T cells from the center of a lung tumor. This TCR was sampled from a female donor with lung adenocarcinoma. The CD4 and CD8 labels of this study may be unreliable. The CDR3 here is CAGTGPRAKDTQYF. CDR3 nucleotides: TGTGCCGGCACGGGGCCGAGGGCCAAAGATACTCAGTACTTT.